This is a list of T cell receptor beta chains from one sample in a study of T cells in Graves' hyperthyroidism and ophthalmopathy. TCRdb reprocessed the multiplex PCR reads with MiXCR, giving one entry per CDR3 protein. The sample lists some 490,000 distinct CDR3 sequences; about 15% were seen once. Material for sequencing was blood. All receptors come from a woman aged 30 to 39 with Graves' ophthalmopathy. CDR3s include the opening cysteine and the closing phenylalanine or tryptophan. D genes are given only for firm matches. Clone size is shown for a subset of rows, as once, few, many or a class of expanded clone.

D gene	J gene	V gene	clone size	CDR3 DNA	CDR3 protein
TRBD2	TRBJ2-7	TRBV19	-	TGTGCCAGTAGTATTAGCGGGGTGGCGGCCTACGAGCAGTACTTC	CASSISGVAAYEQYF
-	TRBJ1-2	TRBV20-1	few	TGCAGTGCTAGAGATCTAAGGGAGTATGGCTACACCTTC	CSARDLREYGYTF
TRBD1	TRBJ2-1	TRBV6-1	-	TGTGCCAGCAGAACAATAAGACAGGGTCGGAATGAGCAGTTCTTC	CASRTIRQGRNEQFF
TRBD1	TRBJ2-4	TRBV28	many	TGTGCCAGCAGTTCAACAGGGGAATTGAACATTCAGTACTTC	CASSSTGELNIQYF
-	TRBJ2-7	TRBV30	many	TGTGCCTGGAGAGGCGGGAAGGCCTACGAGCAGTACTTC	CAWRGGKAYEQYF
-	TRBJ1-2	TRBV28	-	TGTGCCAGCCCGTCAACCGGGACATACTATGGCTACACCTTC	CASPSTGTYYGYTF
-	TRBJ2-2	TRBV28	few	TGTGCCAGCAGTTTTTGGGACTTGGACAAGGGACCCGGGGAGCTGTTTTTT	CASSFWDLDKGPGELFF
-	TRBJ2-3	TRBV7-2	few	TGTGCCAGCAGCGTAGATTTCCGAGCAGATACGCAGTATTTT	CASSVDFRADTQYF
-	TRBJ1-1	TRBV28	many	TGTGCCAGCAATGGGAACAGAGAAATGAACACTGAAGCTTTCTTT	CASNGNREMNTEAFF
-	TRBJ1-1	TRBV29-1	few	TGCAGCGTTGTGTGGGAGGCGACTGAAGCTTTCTTT	CSVVWEATEAFF
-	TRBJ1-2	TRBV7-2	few	TGTGCCAGCAGCTTGGGTCGGCAGTTAAACTATGGCTACACCTTC	CASSLGRQLNYGYTF
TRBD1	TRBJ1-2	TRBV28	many	TGTGCCAGCAGGTCCCCCGGACAGGGAGAGAACTATGGCTACACCTTC	CASRSPGQGENYGYTF
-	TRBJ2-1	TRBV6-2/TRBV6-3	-	TGTGCCAGCACTCCAGGGCTCAATGAGCAGTTCTTC	CASTPGLNEQFF
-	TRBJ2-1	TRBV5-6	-	TGTGCCAGCAGCTTACAACGGGCCCCGCAGCAGTTCTTC	CASSLQRAPQQFF
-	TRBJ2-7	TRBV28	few	TGTGCCAGCGGGGGGTACTACGAGCAGTACTTC	CASGGYYEQYF
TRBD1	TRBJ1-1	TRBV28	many	TGTGCCAGCAGTTTATGGGGACAGGGGGACACTGAAGCTTTCTTT	CASSLWGQGDTEAFF
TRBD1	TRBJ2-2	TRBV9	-	TGTGCCAGCAGCGAGGGACAGGGCGGACGGGAGCTGTTTTTT	CASSEGQGGRELFF
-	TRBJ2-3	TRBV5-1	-	TGCGCCAGCAGCCCCCAGGGTCTCGGGGGCACAGATACGCAGTATTTT	CASSPQGLGGTDTQYF
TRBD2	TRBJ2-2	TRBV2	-	TGTGCCAGCAGTGAAGGGACTAGCGGGGCGGCGGACACCGGGGAGCTGTTTTTT	CASSEGTSGAADTGELFF
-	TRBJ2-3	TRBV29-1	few	TGCAGCGTTGAAGGTAAATCGGGAGATACGCAGTATTTT	CSVEGKSGDTQYF
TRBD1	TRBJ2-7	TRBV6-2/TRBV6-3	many	TGTGCCAGCAGTTACACGACAGGGGCCTACTACGAGCAGTACTTC	CASSYTTGAYYEQYF
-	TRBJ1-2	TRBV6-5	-	TGTGCCAGCAGTTACCTCCAACAGGGTTTTGGCTACACCTTC	CASSYLQQGFGYTF
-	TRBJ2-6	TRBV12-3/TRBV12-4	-	TGTGCCAGCAGTAGAATACACAGGGACTCTGGGGCCAACGTCCTGACTTTC	CASSRIHRDSGANVLTF
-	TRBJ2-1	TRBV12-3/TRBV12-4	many	TGTGCCAGCAGTTGGGACCGAAGGAGCTCCTACAATGAGCAGTTCTTC	CASSWDRRSSYNEQFF
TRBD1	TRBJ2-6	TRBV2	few	TGTGCCAGCAGTCAGGGGGCTGGGGCCAACGTCCTGACTTTC	CASSQGAGANVLTF
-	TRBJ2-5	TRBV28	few	TGTGCCAGCAGTCCTTGGGGGTTAAGCCAAGAGACCCAGTACTTC	CASSPWGLSQETQYF
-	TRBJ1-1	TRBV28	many	TGTGCCAGCGGGAGGACCATAAGGGGGAACACTGAAGCTTTCTTT	CASGRTIRGNTEAFF
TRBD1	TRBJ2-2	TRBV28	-	TGTGCCAGCAGTCACGCTCTCACAGGACAGGGTTTTCGTACCGGGGAGCTGTTTTTT	CASSHALTGQGFRTGELFF
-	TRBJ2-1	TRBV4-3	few	TGCGCCAGCAGCCAAGAGGGGCGGGTTTACAATGAGCAGTTCTTC	CASSQEGRVYNEQFF
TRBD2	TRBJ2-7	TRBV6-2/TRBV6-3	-	TGTGCCAGCAGGCACGGCGGGAGTTCCTACGAGCAGTACTTC	CASRHGGSSYEQYF
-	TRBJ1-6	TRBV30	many	TGTGCCTGGAGGGCCGGGACGTTCGGGAATTCACCCCTCCACTTT	CAWRAGTFGNSPLHF
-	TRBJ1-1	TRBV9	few	TGTGCCAGCAGCCAAGGAGGGGTGAACACTGAAGCTTTCTTT	CASSQGGVNTEAFF
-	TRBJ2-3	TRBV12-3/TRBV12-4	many	TGTGCCAGCAGATGGTTTCGCGCGACAGGAGATACGCAGTATTTT	CASRWFRATGDTQYF
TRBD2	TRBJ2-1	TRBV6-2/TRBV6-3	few	TGTGCCAGCAGGCTTCTAGCGGGTGTGTACAATGAGCAGTTCTTC	CASRLLAGVYNEQFF
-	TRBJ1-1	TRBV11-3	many	TGTGCCAGCAGCTTAGGGGCGGTTAACACTGAAGCTTTCTTT	CASSLGAVNTEAFF
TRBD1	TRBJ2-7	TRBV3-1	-	TGTGCCAGCAGCCAATTTTCCCGGGACAGGGTTTTGGAGCAGTACTTC	CASSQFSRDRVLEQYF
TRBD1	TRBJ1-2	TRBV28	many	TGTGCCAGCAGTTTATCGAGGACAGGGGCCCCCCGAGGCTACACCTTC	CASSLSRTGAPRGYTF
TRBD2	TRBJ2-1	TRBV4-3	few	TGCGCCAGCAGCCCTGGGGCTAGCGGGCACCCTAATGAGCAGTTCTTC	CASSPGASGHPNEQFF
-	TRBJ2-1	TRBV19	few	TGTGCCAGTAGTCTCTTTGACGGCTCCTACAATGAGCAGTTCTTC	CASSLFDGSYNEQFF
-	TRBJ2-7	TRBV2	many	TGTGCCAGCAGCATATTACAGTTATCAAGCTCCTACGAGCAGTACTTC	CASSILQLSSSYEQYF
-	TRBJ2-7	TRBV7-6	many	TGTGCCAGCAGCCAAGGACCGGGACGGACCTACGAGCAGTACTTC	CASSQGPGRTYEQYF
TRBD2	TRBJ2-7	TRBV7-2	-	TGTGCCAGCAGCCCCGGCCGAGGGAGGGGTTCCTACGAGCAGTACTTC	CASSPGRGRGSYEQYF
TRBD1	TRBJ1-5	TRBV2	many	TGTGCCAGCACCGTGGACAGGGGACAGCCCCAGCATTTT	CASTVDRGQPQHF
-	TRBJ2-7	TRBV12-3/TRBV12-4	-	TGTGCCAGCAGTTTAGTAACGAGGCCTCTAACGGGGCAGTACTTC	CASSLVTRPLTGQYF
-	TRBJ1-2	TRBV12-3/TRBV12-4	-	TGTACCAGCAGTCCACATGGAGGAGTGGTCTATGGCTACACCTTC	CTSSPHGGVVYGYTF
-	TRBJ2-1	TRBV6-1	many	TGTGCCAGCAGTGTCCTATTTGAGGATGAGCAGTTCTTC	CASSVLFEDEQFF
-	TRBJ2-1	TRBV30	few	TGTGCCTGGAGTGTACTGAGGGGAGCCTCCTACAATGAGCAGTTCTTC	CAWSVLRGASYNEQFF
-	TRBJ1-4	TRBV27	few	TGTGCCAGCAGTTCGGTCGGGGGCGAAAAACTGTTTTTT	CASSSVGGEKLFF
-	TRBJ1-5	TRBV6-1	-	TGTGCCAGTAATGAGCCCCAGCATTTT	CASNEPQHF
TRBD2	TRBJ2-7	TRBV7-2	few	TGTGCCAGCAGCTCAGTAGCGGGAGCTATCTACGAGCAGTACTTC	CASSSVAGAIYEQYF
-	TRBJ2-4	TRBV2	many	TGTGCCAGCACCCCCGACGTGGGGGGCCCAAACATTCAGTACTTC	CASTPDVGGPNIQYF